Sequencing of this TCR beta chain was carried out in a study of shared clonotypes between healthy human individuals (dated by TCRdb to the early 2020s). Study-wide context: A few men and a couple of women, aged 18 to 49 years, made up the cohort. To estimate repertoire size and how much clonotype sharing occurs between individuals, the study deeply sequenced the blood TCR repertoires of 5 or 6 healthy adults. For each donor, three plates each were used for CD4 naive and CD4 memory, two plates were used for CD8 naive, and one plate was used for CD8 memory. To increase sequencing depth and limit assay-specific biases, TCR repertoire library preparation and sequencing were carried out by different laboratories using diverse techniques. Per donor, leukapheresis produced somewhere between about 0.94 and 9 billion PBMCs. Broad study findings and their caveats: Rarefaction of sorted-subset datasets indicated incomplete sequencing despite the large sequencing depth. Roughly 5.2% of naive CD4, 3% to 3.5% of naive CD8, 2.3% of memory CD4, and 0.4% of memory CD8 clonotypes were shared across a few donors. Compared with non-shared clonotypes, the clonotypes found in all four sorted-subset donors had higher generation probabilities. The small number of donors limited the genetic and exposure-history diversity represented. Naive subsets generally had larger estimated clonotype richness than memory subsets did. Pairwise subsampling led to the expectation that sequencing depth would affect the degree of clonotype sharing among donors. Sampling was restricted to blood, and TCR repertoires in tissue are likely to differ from TCR repertoires in blood.

Trimming costs V 5 bases and J 0 bases, and their ends lie 16 bases apart. CDR3 length: 17 amino acids, cysteine to phenylalanine. Only the CDR3 part of the read is kept: 51 bases, read in frame from the first base. From a lookup of the germline V gene, CDR1 and CDR2 are MDHEN and SYDVKM. TCR CDR3 regions were amplified from genomic DNA by multiplex PCR using the deep immunoSEQ assay. Extracted genomic DNA from each cell subset was distributed evenly across all wells of several immunoSEQ 96-well plates, and each plate was treated as a replicate. Each replicate PCR for sorted subsets received about 180 ng genomic DNA, equal to 30,000 or so T cell genomes. Purified libraries were measured with a Qubit 3.0 fluorometer, size-checked on a Bioanalyzer 2100, and measured again with the KAPA Library Quantification kit. Every immunoSEQ 96-well plate was sequenced on a dedicated single-read 150-cycle Illumina NextSeq 550 flow cell. Concerning the study's data processing: Because only junctional sequences without quality scores were contained in the immunoSEQ output, filtering matching that applied to full-length reads could not be performed. Sequences were annotated with PyIR, a Python wrapper for IgBLAST v1.9, using IMGT germline references to assign V/J genes and CDR3. Reads were removed for weak V/J assignments (E-value above 1e-6), missing CDR3, stop codons, out-of-frame junctions, or ambiguous translated residues. V3J clonotypes were defined as sequences sharing an identical inferred V gene, J gene, and CDR3 amino acid sequence. Percentage overlap between repertoires was computed as shared unique clonotypes divided by the size of the smaller repertoire. RTK rarefaction, the Chao1 estimator, and Recon v2.1 estimates of unobserved clonotypes were used to assess repertoire richness. Generation probabilities were computed with OLGA for all TCRbeta clonotypes obtained by the gDNA method from a handful of donors. Here the immuneACCESS table is served through TCRdb, limited to in-frame sequences with V and J called. Missing clones are a known gap in these copies; in checked studies unresolved V genes cover under half, and the rest lacks a known reason. Clone size and the V and J calls come from that table; the DNA yielded D and trimming. The sample table holds approximately 2,000,000 clones, of which 85% to 95% were seen once. Jointly, the top ten make up more than 1.5% of the sample.

Remarks on this clone: The clone's antigen remains unknown. No qualities accompany the bases; no much larger clone lies one base away.

CD8 naive samples consisted of CD45RO-negative cells that were positively selected for CCR7, yielding a CD45RA+CCR7+ population without TemRA cells. Donors were healthy HIV-negative adults with no recently reported acute infections or vaccinations. Only Caucasian adults living in Nashville, Tennessee, USA were represented among the donors. Blood was obtained by leukapheresis, after which PBMCs were separated by Ficoll-Histopaque density gradient centrifugation and cryopreserved in liquid nitrogen vapor phase. Analytical flow cytometry was used to check the purity and quantity of each magnetically sorted T cell population. Each sorted fraction had its genomic DNA isolated and then quantified by UV absorbance on a Nanodrop 2000c.

Recombination linked TRBV28 to TRBJ2-2; TRBD2 is a possible D gene, resting on 6 matching bases. The sample taken for sequencing was naive CD8+ T cells from PBMCs. The cell subset or site label, read with the paper, signifies: CD45RA+CCR7+. This receptor was identified in a man aged 18 to 29 in good health. Some clones in this sample may be carry-over from other donors' samples. The CDR3 amino acid sequence is: CASSPPGGTSNTGELFF. The DNA sequence is TGTGCCAGCAGTCCGCCTGGAGGGACGTCGAACACCGGGGAGCTGTTTTTT.